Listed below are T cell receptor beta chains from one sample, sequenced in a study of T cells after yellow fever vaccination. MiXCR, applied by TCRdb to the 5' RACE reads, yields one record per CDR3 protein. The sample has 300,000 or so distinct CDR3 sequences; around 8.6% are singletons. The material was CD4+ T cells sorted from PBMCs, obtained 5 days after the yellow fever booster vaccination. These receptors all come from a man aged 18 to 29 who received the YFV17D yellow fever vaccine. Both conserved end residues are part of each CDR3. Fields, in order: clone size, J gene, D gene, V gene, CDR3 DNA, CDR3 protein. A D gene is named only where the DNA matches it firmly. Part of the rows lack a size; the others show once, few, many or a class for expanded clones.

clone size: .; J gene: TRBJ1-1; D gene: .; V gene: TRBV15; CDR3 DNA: TGTGCCACCAGCCTGAGGGGGGGACGGAGGAACACTGAAGCTTTCTTT; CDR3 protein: CATSLRGGRRNTEAFF
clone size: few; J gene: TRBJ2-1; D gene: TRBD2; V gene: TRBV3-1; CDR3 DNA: TGTGCCAGCAGCCAAGATGCTAGCGGGGGGGATGAGCAGTTCTTC; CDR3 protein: CASSQDASGGDEQFF
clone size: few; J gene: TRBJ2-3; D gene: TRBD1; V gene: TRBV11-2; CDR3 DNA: TGTGCCAGCGCCCGGGACAGGGGAACAGATACGCAGTATTTT; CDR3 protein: CASARDRGTDTQYF
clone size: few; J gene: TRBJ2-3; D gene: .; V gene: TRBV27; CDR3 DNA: TGTGCCAGCAGTTTAGGGGGGGCCGTGACAGATACGCAGTATTTT; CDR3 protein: CASSLGGAVTDTQYF
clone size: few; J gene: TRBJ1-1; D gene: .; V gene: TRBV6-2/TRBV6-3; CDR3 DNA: TGTGCCAGCAGTTACCCCCCCTTGGTTGAAGCTTTCTTT; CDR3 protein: CASSYPPLVEAFF
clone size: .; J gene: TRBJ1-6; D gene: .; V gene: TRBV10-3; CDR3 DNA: TGTGCCATCAGTGAGCCGGATTCACCCCTCCACTTT; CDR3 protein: CAISEPDSPLHF
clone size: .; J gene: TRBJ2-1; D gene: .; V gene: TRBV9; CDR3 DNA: TGTGCCAGCAGCGTTAGCGGAGATTTCTACAATGAGCAGTTCTTC; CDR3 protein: CASSVSGDFYNEQFF
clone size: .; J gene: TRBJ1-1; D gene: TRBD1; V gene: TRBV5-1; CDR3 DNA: TGCGCCAGCAGCTTGGAAGGGGGCCACACTGAAGCTTTCTTT; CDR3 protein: CASSLEGGHTEAFF
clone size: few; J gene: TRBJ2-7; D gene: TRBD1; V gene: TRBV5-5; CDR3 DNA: TGTGCCAGCAGCACCACCGGGACAGCTTCCTACGAGCAGTACTTC; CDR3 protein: CASSTTGTASYEQYF
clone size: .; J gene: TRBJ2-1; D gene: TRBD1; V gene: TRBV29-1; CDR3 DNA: TGCAGCGTGCCCCGGGACAGGGTCTCCTACAATGAGCAGTTCTTC; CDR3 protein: CSVPRDRVSYNEQFF
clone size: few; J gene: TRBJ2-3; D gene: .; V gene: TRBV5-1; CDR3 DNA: TGCGCCAGCAGCCCCTACCGCTCCGATACGCAGTATTTT; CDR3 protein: CASSPYRSDTQYF
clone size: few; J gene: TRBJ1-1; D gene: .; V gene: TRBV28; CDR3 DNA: TGTGCCAGCAGTTTATGGGGGGGAAAAGGTGAAGCTTTCTTT; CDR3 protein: CASSLWGGKGEAFF
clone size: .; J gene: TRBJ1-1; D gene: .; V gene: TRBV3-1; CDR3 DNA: TGTGCCAGCAGCCTCCGAGGGCCGGCGGAAGCTTTCTTT; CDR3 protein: CASSLRGPAEAFF
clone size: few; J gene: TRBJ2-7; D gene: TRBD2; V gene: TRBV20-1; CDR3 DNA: TGCAGTGCTCACCTAGGACTAGAGTACGAGCAGTACTTC; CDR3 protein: CSAHLGLEYEQYF
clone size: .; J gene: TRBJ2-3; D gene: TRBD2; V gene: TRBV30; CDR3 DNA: TGTGCCTGGAGTGACTTAGCGGGGTCAACAGATACGCAGTATTTT; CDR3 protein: CAWSDLAGSTDTQYF
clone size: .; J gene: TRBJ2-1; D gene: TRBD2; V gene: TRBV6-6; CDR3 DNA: TGTGCCAGCAGGGGTAAAGCGGGGGTCTACAATGAGCAGTTCTTC; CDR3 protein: CASRGKAGVYNEQFF
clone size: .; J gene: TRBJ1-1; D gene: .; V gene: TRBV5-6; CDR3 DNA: TGTGCCAGCAGCTTACCCCCACAGGAAGCTTTCTTT; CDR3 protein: CASSLPPQEAFF
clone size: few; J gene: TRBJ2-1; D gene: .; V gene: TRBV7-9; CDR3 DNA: TGTGCCAGCAGCGGGCTTGGCGAGAATGAGCAGTTCTTC; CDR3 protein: CASSGLGENEQFF
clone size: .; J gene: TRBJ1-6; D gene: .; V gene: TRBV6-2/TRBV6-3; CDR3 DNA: TGTGCCAGCAGTTACCTTATAACTCGATCCCTCCACTTT; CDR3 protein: CASSYLITRSLHF
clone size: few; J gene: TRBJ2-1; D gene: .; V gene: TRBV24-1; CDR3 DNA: TGTGCCACCAGTGATCCAAGACGCGACAATGAGCAGTTCTTC; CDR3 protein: CATSDPRRDNEQFF
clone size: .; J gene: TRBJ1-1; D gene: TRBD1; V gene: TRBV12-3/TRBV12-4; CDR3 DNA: TGTGCCAGCAGTTTATACAGGGGGGCTGAAGCCTTCTTT; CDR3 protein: CASSLYRGAEAFF
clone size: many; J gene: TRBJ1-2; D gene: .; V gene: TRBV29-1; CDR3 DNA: TGCAGCGTCGACCGGCATGGCTACACCTTC; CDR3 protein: CSVDRHGYTF